This TCR beta chain was captured in a study of T-cell memory formation after mild COVID-19. Each CDR3 protein is one row after TCRdb ran MiXCR on the 5' RACE reads. In the table there are around 370,000 distinct CDR3 sequences, 20% to 25% of which are singletons. This clonotype was seen only a few times. With 5 bases removed from V and 5 bases from J, the gap between germline ends came to 12 bases. Germline V lookup: CDR1 SGHTA, CDR2 FQGNSA. This CDR3 spans 13 amino acids. The specimen was PBMCs or a T cell subset sorted from them (not recorded which). This clonotype was obtained from an adult woman who had mild COVID-19 (a few samples of this study predate the infection). Cell type and time point are not known. This chain links TRBV7-2 with TRBJ1-1; D call uncertain. The CDR3 region has the DNA TGTGCCAGCAGCCTTGACATGGGGACTGAAGCTTTCTTT. This gives the protein CASSLDMGTEAFF. The whole variable domain, remainder taken from reference TRBV7-2 and TRBJ1-1, is GAGVSQSPSNKVTEKGKDVELRCDPISGHTALYWYRQSLGQGLEFLIYFQGNSAPDKSGLPSDRFSAERTGGSVSTLTIQRTQQEDSAVYLCASSLDMGTEAFFGQGTRLTVV.